This T cell receptor beta chain was sequenced in a study of regulatory T cells in long-lasting Graves disease. The sample's time point: newly diagnosed GD, antithyroid drugs for less than 3 months. Researchers made the TCR library from RNA that was extracted from PBMCs. Arm-PCR of CDR3 regions with iRepertoire HTBI primers generated TCR beta libraries. Original analysis: Samples revealed approximately 60 TRBV and 14 TRBJ segments. TCRdb re-analysed the multiplex PCR reads in MiXCR, keeping a single row per CDR3 protein. The V and J calls were determined by TCRdb, not by the authors. Found here are fewer than 550,000 distinct CDR3 sequences, 15% to 20% of them singletons; the top ten hold 20% to 25%. This clonotype was seen many times. The antigen is undetermined. Germline V gene sequence: CDR1 MDHEN, CDR2 SYDVKM. The V and J ends lost 3 bases and 4 bases, in that order; junction bases with no gene match: 6. This CDR3 is 15 amino acids long.

Study-wide results and caveats: Limited samples may have lowered accuracy.

These same data were also listed under a study on T cells in Graves' hyperthyroidism and ophthalmopathy. From that report: Exclusion followed for patients with uncontrolled infection, other autoimmune disease, pregnancy or lactation.

The receptor was isolated from a woman aged 18-29 years with Graves disease. This chain uses TRBV28 with TRBJ2-7; 10 positions match TRBD2. This specimen consisted of peripheral blood mononuclear cells (PBMCs), obtained at new diagnosis, from a patient treated with antithyroid drugs. CDR3 amino acids: CASSFLSGRGYEQYF. In nucleotides, the CDR3 is TGTGCCAGCAGTTTTCTCAGCGGGAGGGGTTACGAGCAGTACTTC.